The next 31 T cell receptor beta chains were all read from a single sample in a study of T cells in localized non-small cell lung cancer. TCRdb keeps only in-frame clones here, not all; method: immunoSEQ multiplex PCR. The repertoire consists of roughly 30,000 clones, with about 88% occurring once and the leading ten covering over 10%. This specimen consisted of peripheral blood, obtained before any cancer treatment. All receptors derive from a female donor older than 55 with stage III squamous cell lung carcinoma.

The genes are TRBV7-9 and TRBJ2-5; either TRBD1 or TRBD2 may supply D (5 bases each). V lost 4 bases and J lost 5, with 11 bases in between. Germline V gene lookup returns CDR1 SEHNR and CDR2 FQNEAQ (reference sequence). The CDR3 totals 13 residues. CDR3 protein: CASSYGGGETQYF. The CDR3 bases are TGTGCCAGCAGCTATGGTGGGGGTGAGACCCAGTACTTC. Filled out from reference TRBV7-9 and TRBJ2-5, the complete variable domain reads DTGVSQNPRHKITKRGQNVTFRCDPISEHNRLYWYRQTLGQGPEFLTYFQNEAQLEKSRLLSDRFSAERPKGSFSTLEIQRTEQGDSAMYLCASSYGGGETQYFGPGTRLLVL.

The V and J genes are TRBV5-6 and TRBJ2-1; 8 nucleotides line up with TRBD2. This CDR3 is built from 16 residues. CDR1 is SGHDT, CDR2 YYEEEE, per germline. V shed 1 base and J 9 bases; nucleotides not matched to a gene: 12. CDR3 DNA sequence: TGTGCCAGCAGCTTGCGGGGGGGGTCCCATCTCAGTGAGCAGTTCTTC. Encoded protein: CASSLRGGSHLSEQFF.

The CDR3 is CASSLDPGAGTGELFF. The CDR3 nucleotides read TGCGCCAGCAGCTTGGATCCAGGGGCCGGCACCGGGGAGCTGTTTTTT. The genes are TRBV5-1 and TRBJ2-2, with D perhaps matching TRBD1 (6 bases). This CDR3 spans 16 amino acids. Trimming left V 0 bases short and J 4 bases short, with 13 bases between. Germline V lookup: CDR1 SGHRS, CDR2 YFSETQ.

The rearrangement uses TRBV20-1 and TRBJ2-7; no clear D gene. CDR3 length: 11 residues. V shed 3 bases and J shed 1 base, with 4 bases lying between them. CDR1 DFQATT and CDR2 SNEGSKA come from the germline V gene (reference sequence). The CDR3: CSASGSYEQYF. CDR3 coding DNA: TGCAGTGCTAGCGGTTCCTACGAGCAGTACTTC.

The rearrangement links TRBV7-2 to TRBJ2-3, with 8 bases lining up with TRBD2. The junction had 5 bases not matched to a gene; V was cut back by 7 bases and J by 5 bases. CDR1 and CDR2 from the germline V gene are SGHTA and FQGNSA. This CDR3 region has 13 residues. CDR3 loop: CASNGGGGDTQYF. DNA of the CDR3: TGTGCCAGCAACGGGGGGGGCGGAGATACGCAGTATTTT.

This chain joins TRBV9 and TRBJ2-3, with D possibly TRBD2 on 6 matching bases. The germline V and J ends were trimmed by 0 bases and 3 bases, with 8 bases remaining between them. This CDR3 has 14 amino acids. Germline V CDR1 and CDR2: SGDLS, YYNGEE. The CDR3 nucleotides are TGTGCCAGCAGCGTAGTCGGAGGGACAGATACGCAGTATTTT. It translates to CASSVVGGTDTQYF.

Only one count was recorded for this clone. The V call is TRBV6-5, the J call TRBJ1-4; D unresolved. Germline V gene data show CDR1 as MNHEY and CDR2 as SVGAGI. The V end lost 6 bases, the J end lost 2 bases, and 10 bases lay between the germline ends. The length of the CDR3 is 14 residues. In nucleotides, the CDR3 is TGTGCCAGCAGCTCTCAACCGACTAATGAAAAACTGTTTTTT. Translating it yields CASSSQPTNEKLFF.

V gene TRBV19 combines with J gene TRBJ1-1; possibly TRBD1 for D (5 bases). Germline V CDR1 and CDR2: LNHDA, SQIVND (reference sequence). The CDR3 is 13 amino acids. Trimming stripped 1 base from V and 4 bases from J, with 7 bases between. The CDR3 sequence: CASSIVGRTEAFF. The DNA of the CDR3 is TGTGCCAGTAGTATAGTGGGGCGCACTGAAGCTTTCTTT.

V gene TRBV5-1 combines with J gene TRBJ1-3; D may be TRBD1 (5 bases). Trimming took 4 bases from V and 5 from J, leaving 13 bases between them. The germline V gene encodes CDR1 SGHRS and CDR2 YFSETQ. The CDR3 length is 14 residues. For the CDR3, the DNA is TGCGCCAGCAGCCCCGGGGGGGGACGAAACACCATATATTTT. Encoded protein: CASSPGGGRNTIYF.

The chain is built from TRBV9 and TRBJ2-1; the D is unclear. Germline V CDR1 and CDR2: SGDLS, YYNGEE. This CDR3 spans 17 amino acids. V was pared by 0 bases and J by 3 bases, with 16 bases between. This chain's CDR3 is CASSVVGRANHYNEQFF. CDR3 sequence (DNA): TGTGCCAGCAGCGTAGTAGGAAGGGCTAACCACTACAATGAGCAGTTCTTC.

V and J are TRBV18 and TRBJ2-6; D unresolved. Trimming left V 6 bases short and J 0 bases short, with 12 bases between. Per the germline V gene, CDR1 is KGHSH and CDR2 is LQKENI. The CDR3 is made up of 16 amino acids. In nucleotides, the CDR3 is TGTGCCAGCTCGTCGCCAGTTCTCTCTGGGGCCAACGTCCTGACTTTC. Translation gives CASSSPVLSGANVLTF.

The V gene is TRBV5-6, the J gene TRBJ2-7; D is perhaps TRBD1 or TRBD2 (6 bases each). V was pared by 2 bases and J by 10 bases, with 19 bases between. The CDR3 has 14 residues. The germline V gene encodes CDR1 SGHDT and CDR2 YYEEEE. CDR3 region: CASSLGRRGYGQYF. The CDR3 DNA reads TGTGCCAGCAGCTTAGGCAGGAGGGGGTATGGTCAGTACTTC.

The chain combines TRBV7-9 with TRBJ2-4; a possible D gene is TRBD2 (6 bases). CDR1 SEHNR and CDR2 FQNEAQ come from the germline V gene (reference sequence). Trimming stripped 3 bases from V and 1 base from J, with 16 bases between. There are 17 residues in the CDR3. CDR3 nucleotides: TGTGCCAGCAGCTTTGGGCCCCAAGGAGGGGCCAAAAACATTCAGTACTTC. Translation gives CASSFGPQGGAKNIQYF.

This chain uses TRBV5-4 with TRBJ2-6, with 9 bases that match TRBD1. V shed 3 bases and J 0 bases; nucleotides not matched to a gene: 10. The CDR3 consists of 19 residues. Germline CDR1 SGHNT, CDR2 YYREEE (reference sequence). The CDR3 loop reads CASSSGQGLRGSGANVLTF. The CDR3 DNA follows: TGTGCCAGCAGCTCGGGACAGGGATTAAGGGGCTCTGGGGCCAACGTCCTGACTTTC.

CDR3 bases: TGTGCCAGCACCTCTAGGACAGCCCCGAACACTGAAGCTTTCTTT. Amino acids: CASTSRTAPNTEAFF. The chain has TRBV28 and TRBJ1-1, with D maybe TRBD1 (6 bases). The V gene lost 7 bases and the J gene lost 1 base, with 16 bases spanning the gap. There are 15 residues in the CDR3. Germline lookup yields CDR1 MDHEN and CDR2 SYDVKM.

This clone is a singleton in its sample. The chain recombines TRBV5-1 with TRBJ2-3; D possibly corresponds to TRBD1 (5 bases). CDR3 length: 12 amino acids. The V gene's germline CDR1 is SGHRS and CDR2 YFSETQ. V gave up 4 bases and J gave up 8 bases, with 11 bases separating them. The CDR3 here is CASSQGPGTQYF. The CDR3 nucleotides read TGCGCCAGCAGCCAGGGCCCAGGTACGCAGTATTTT.

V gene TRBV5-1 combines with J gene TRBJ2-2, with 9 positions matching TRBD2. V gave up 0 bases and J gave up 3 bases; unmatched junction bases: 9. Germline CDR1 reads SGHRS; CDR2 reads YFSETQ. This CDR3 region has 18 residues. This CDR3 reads CASSLDGSGGLDTGELFF. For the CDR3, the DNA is TGCGCCAGCAGCTTGGATGGTAGCGGGGGACTTGACACCGGGGAGCTGTTTTTT.

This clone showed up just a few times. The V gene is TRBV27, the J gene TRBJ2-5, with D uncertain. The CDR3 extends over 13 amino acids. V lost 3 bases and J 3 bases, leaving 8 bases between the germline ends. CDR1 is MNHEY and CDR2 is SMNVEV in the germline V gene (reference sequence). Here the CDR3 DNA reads TGTGCCAGCAGTTTCCAGGCCAAAGAGACCCAGTACTTC. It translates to CASSFQAKETQYF.

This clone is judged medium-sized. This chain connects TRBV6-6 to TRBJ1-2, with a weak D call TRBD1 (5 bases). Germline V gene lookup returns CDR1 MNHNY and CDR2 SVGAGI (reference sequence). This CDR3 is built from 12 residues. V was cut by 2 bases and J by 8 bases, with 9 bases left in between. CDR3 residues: CASSYGGWGYTF. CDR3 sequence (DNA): TGTGCCAGCAGTTACGGGGGTTGGGGCTACACCTTC.

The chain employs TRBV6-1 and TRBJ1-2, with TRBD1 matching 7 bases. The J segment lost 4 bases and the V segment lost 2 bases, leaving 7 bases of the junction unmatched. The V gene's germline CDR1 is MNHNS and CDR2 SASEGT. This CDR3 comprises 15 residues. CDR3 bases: TGTGCCAGCAGTGAAATGGAGGGGGCGGGCTATGGCTACACCTTC. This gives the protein CASSEMEGAGYGYTF.

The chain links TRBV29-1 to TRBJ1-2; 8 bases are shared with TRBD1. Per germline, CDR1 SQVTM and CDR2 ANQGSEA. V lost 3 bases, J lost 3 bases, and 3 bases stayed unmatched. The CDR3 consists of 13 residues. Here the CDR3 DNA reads TGCAGCGTTGATGCAGGGGGCTACTATGGCTACACCTTC. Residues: CSVDAGGYYGYTF.

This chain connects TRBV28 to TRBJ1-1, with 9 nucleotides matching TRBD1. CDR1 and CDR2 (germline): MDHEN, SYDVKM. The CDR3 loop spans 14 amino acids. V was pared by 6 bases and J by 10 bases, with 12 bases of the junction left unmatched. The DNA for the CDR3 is TGTGCCAGCAGCCCTAATGACAGGGGGAAGGGAGCTTTCTTT. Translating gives CASSPNDRGKGAFF. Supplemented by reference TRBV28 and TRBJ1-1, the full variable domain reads DVKVTQSSRYLVKRTGEKVFLECVQDMDHENMFWYRQDPGLGLRLIYFSYDVKMKEKGDIPEGYSVSREKKERFSLILESASTNQTSMYLCASSPNDRGKGAFFGQGTRLTVV.

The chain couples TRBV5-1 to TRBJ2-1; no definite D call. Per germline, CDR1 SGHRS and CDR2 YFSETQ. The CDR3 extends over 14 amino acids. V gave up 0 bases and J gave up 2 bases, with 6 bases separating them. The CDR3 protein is CASSLDWTYNEQFF. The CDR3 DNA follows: TGCGCCAGCAGCTTGGACTGGACCTACAATGAGCAGTTCTTC.

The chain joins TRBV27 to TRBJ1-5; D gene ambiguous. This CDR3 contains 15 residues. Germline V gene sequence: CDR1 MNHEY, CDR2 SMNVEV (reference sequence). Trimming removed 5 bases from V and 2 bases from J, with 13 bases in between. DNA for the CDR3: TGTGCCAGCAGTCAGACCGGGGAAGGCAATCAGCCCCAGCATTTT. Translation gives CASSQTGEGNQPQHF.

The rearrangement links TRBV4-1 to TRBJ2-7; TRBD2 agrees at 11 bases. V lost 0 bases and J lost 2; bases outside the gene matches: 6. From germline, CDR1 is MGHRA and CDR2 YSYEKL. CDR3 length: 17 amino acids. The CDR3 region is CASSQEAGTSGTYEQYF. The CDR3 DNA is TGCGCCAGCAGCCAAGAAGCGGGGACTAGCGGAACCTACGAGCAGTACTTC.

CDR3 in DNA: TGTGCCAGCAGCGTAGACCCTTCGAACACTGAAGCTTTCTTT. It yields the protein CASSVDPSNTEAFF. The chain recombines TRBV9 with TRBJ1-1; unclear D gene. The CDR3 extends over 14 amino acids. Between the trimmed V and J ends, which lost 0 bases and 1 base, there was a span of 7 bases. Germline CDR1 is SGDLS and CDR2 is YYNGEE.

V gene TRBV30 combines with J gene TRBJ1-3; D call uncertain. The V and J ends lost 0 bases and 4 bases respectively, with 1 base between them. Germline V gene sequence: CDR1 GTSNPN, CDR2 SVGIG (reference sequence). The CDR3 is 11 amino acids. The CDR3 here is CAWSVGNTIYF. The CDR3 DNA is TGTGCCTGGAGTGTAGGAAACACCATATATTTT. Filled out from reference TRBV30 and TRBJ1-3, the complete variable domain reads SQTIHQWPATLVQPVGSPLSLECTVEGTSNPNLYWYRQAAGRGLQLLFYSVGIGQISSEVPQNLSASRPQDRQFILSSKKLLLSDSGFYLCAWSVGNTIYFGEGSWLTVV.

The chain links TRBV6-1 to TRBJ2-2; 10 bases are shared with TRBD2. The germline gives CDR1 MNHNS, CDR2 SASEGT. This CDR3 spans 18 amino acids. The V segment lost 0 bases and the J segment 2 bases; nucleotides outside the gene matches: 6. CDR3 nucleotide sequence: TGTGCCAGCAGTGAAGCTCCTCTAGCGGGAGTAAACACCGGGGAGCTGTTTTTT. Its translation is CASSEAPLAGVNTGELFF.

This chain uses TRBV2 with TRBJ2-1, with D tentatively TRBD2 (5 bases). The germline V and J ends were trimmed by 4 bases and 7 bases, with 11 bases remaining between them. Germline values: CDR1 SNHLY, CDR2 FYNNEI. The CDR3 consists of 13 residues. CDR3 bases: TGTGCCAGCAGTGCTAGGACTGAGAATGAGCAGTTCTTC. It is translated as CASSARTENEQFF.

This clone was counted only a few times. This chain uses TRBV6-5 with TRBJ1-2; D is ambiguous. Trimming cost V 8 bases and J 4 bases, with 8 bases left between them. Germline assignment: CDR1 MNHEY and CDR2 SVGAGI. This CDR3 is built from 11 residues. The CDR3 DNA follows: TGTGCCAGCGGAGACGGCTATGGCTACACCTTC. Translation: CASGDGYGYTF.

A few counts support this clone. CDR3 DNA: TGCGCCAGCAGCCAAGACTTGGAGAATCAGCCCCAGCATTTT. Its protein is CASSQDLENQPQHF. This chain uses TRBV4-3 with TRBJ1-5; D is unresolved. The V gene lost 0 bases and the J gene lost 4 bases, with 7 bases spanning the gap. CDR3 length: 14 amino acids. Germline assignment: CDR1 LGHNA and CDR2 YSLEER.